Below, 32 T cell receptor beta chains from the same sample are listed, as sequenced in a study of CD8+ T cells in alopecia areata. As the sequencing template, cDNA was produced by extracting RNA and reverse transcribing it. Profiled with immunoSEQ multiplex PCR; TCRdb holds only in-frame clones, not every one. The repertoire consists of roughly 180,000 clones, with almost 65% occurring once and the leading ten covering roughly 1.7%. The sample consisted of CD4+ T cells sorted from blood, taken at week 0. Receptors originate from a human donor with alopecia areata.

The genes are TRBV30 and TRBJ1-6; TRBD1 aligns across 7 bases. The CDR3 totals 15 residues. Per germline, CDR1 GTSNPN and CDR2 SVGIG (reference sequence). V lost 2 bases and J lost 3; bases outside the gene matches: 4. CDR3: CAWSLGTVYNSPLHF. Here the CDR3 DNA reads TGTGCCTGGAGTCTAGGGACAGTCTATAATTCACCCCTCCACTTT.

The chain uses TRBV29-1 and TRBJ1-1; D remains ambiguous. CDR1 is SQVTM, CDR2 ANQGSEA, per germline. The V end lost 7 bases, the J end lost 2 bases, and 5 bases lay between the germline ends. The CDR3 has 10 residues. The CDR3 DNA reads as TGCAGCGCCGAAAACACTGAAGCTTTCTTT. Translated: CSAENTEAFF.

The J gene is TRBJ1-2, the V gene TRBV7-8; no clear D gene. Deletions cut 2 bases from V and 0 bases from J, with 10 bases between. This CDR3 is built from 15 residues. Germline V CDR1 and CDR2: SGHVS, FQNEAQ. CDR3: CASSLLGLANYGYTF. Written as DNA, the CDR3 is TGTGCCAGCAGCTTATTGGGTTTGGCTAACTATGGCTACACCTTC.

This chain uses TRBV30 with TRBJ1-2, with D hard to call. Trimming took off 0 bases at V and 2 bases at J, with 10 bases between the two ends. CDR1 and CDR2 from the germline V gene are GTSNPN and SVGIG (reference sequence). The CDR3 has 14 residues. The CDR3 sequence: CAWSVNAANYGYTF. CDR3 DNA sequence: TGTGCCTGGAGTGTAAACGCGGCCAACTATGGCTACACCTTC.

This chain links TRBV7-8 with TRBJ1-5; 9 positions match TRBD1. The CDR3 is 15 residues long. The V gene end was trimmed by 5 bases and the J gene end by 3 bases; junction bases not matched to a gene: 5. Germline CDR1 reads SGHVS; CDR2 reads FQNEAQ. The CDR3 is CASSPDRGINQPQHF. In nucleotides, the CDR3 is TGTGCCAGCAGCCCCGACAGGGGGATCAATCAGCCCCAGCATTTT.

CDR3 DNA: TGTGCCTGGAGCCCATCATCGGGGATCAATCAGCCCCAGCATTTT. Translated, it gives CAWSPSSGINQPQHF. The J gene is TRBJ1-5, the V gene TRBV30; D unclear. The germline CDR1 and CDR2 sequences are GTSNPN and SVGIG (reference sequence). The germline V and J ends were trimmed by 3 bases and 3 bases, with 15 bases remaining between them. CDR3 length: 15 amino acids.

This clone was counted only a few times. The chain links TRBV7-2 to TRBJ1-2; no clear D gene. Germline V CDR1 and CDR2: SGHTA, FQGNSA. The germline V and J ends were trimmed by 8 bases and 2 bases, with 15 bases remaining between them. The length of the CDR3 is 14 residues. DNA of the CDR3: TGTGCCAGCGTAAAGGGCCACCTGAACTATGGCTACACCTTC. Translating gives CASVKGHLNYGYTF.

This clone was seen a single time. The V and J genes are TRBV29-1 and TRBJ1-1, with 9 bases aligning to TRBD1. The CDR3 consists of 13 residues. The junction had 7 bases not matched to a gene; V was cut back by 5 bases and J by 6 bases. Per the germline V gene, CDR1 is SQVTM and CDR2 is ANQGSEA. The CDR3 DNA is TGCAGCGTTAAACAGGGGGCGCGAGCTGAAGCTTTCTTT. Translated: CSVKQGARAEAFF.

The CDR3 spells CAWRKPNSGANVLTF. Written as DNA, the CDR3 is TGTGCCTGGAGAAAACCAAACTCTGGGGCCAACGTCCTGACTTTC. This chain joins TRBV30 and TRBJ2-6; no firm D call. Trimming left V 3 bases short and J 0 bases short, with 9 bases between. CDR1 is GTSNPN, CDR2 SVGIG, per germline (reference sequence). The CDR3 totals 15 residues.

This clone was observed a few times. V usage is TRBV4-1 and J usage is TRBJ2-3; no clear D gene. The CDR3 is made up of 16 amino acids. V dropped 2 bases and J dropped 2 bases, with 14 bases sitting between them. The germline V gene has CDR1 MGHRA and CDR2 YSYEKL. The CDR3 loop is CASSQTGQSNTDTQYF. The CDR3 region has the DNA TGCGCCAGCAGCCAAACGGGCCAATCAAACACAGATACGCAGTATTTT.

J is TRBJ1-1 and V is TRBV29-1; D is unclear. Trimming removed 4 bases at V and 2 bases at J, with 14 bases between. Germline V gives CDR1 SQVTM, CDR2 ANQGSEA. There are 14 residues in the CDR3. This CDR3 is CSVGRDVVNTEAFF. The DNA of the CDR3 is TGCAGCGTTGGAAGGGATGTAGTCAACACTGAAGCTTTCTTT.

This rearrangement joins TRBV6-6 to TRBJ2-1; a weak D match, TRBD2 (6 bases). V was pared by 10 bases and J by 9 bases, with 22 bases between. Per the germline V gene, CDR1 is MNHNY and CDR2 is SVGAGI (reference sequence). This CDR3 has 14 amino acids. This chain's CDR3 is CATCKQILASEQFF. The CDR3 DNA follows: TGTGCCACCTGCAAGCAAATACTAGCCAGTGAGCAGTTCTTC.

The table lists this clone with a few counts. The chain couples TRBV29-1 to TRBJ1-1, with D possibly TRBD1 on 5 matching bases. CDR1 SQVTM and CDR2 ANQGSEA come from the germline V gene. The CDR3 runs to 13 residues. Trimming left V 7 bases short and J 0 bases short, with 12 bases between. CDR3 amino acids: CSAMGRVNTEAFF. The DNA for the CDR3 is TGCAGCGCAATGGGACGGGTGAACACTGAAGCTTTCTTT.

This clone was counted a few times. The chain joins TRBV29-1 to TRBJ2-1; D might be TRBD1 or TRBD2, each matching 5 bases. This CDR3 has 12 residues. The V and J ends lost 3 bases and 5 bases respectively, with 8 bases between them. Germline V CDR1 and CDR2: SQVTM, ANQGSEA. The CDR3 sequence: CSVDPGHNEQFF. The CDR3 bases are TGCAGCGTTGACCCGGGACACAATGAGCAGTTCTTC.

The chain is built from TRBV29-1 and TRBJ2-5; TRBD2 might be the D (6 bases). The CDR3 contains 12 residues. Deletions cut 8 bases from V and 4 bases from J, with 14 bases between. CDR1 is SQVTM and CDR2 is ANQGSEA in the germline V gene. Here the CDR3 reads CSHHQAGETQYF. In nucleotides, the CDR3 is TGCAGCCACCACCAAGCGGGAGAGACCCAGTACTTC.

The chain has TRBV5-6 and TRBJ1-2; perhaps TRBD1 as D (5 bases). Germline CDR1 SGHDT, CDR2 YYEEEE. This CDR3 spans 14 amino acids. Deletions cut 4 bases from V and 6 bases from J, with 16 bases between. The CDR3 DNA follows: TGTGCCAGCAGCGGGAGGCAGGGTCTCAATGGCTACACCTTC. Amino acid sequence: CASSGRQGLNGYTF.

This clone was seen a few times. The chain is built from TRBV7-9 and TRBJ2-1; 9 nucleotides align to TRBD2. Germline loops: CDR1 SEHNR, CDR2 FQNEAQ (reference sequence). CDR3 length equals 15 residues. V trimming: 2 bases; J trimming: 4 bases; junction bases outside the gene matches: 3. CDR3 amino acids: CASSLNLAGYNEQFF. The CDR3 region has the DNA TGTGCCAGCAGCTTAAACCTAGCGGGGTACAATGAGCAGTTCTTC.

V usage is TRBV9 and J usage is TRBJ1-2; D may be TRBD1 (5 bases). Trimming removed 2 bases at V and 6 bases at J, with 8 bases between. Germline-derived CDR1 and CDR2 are SGDLS and YYNGEE. The CDR3 sequence is 12 residues long. CDR3 bases: TGTGCCAGCAGCGTGGGGACTAATGGCTACACCTTC. This sequence encodes CASSVGTNGYTF.

The chain is built from TRBV9 and TRBJ2-7; 7 nucleotides match TRBD1. The germline gives CDR1 SGDLS, CDR2 YYNGEE. This CDR3 is built from 15 residues. The J segment lost 1 base and the V segment lost 1 base, leaving 5 bases of the junction unmatched. The CDR3 here is CASSVSTGSSYEQYF. The CDR3 DNA sequence: TGTGCCAGCAGCGTATCGACAGGGAGTTCCTACGAGCAGTACTTC.

CDR3 coding DNA: TGTGCCAGCAGCCGACGAACTGTCGCTGAAGCTTTCTTT. Amino acids: CASSRRTVAEAFF. J is TRBJ1-1 and V is TRBV7-9; no reliable D call. V was clipped by 5 bases and J by 6 bases, with 13 bases between them. Per germline, CDR1 SEHNR and CDR2 FQNEAQ (reference sequence). This CDR3 region has 13 residues.

This rearrangement joins TRBV2 to TRBJ2-7; tentative D call: TRBD1 (5 bases). This CDR3 is built from 12 residues. V was cut by 6 bases and J by 3 bases, with 9 bases left in between. Per germline, CDR1 SNHLY and CDR2 FYNNEI. The CDR3 region has the DNA TGTGCCAGCAGGTCACAGGACTACGAGCAGTACTTC. Protein: CASRSQDYEQYF.

The chain employs TRBV29-1 and TRBJ1-1; weak D call: TRBD1 (6 bases). Germline V gives CDR1 SQVTM, CDR2 ANQGSEA. The length of the CDR3 is 16 residues. V lost 4 bases and J 0 bases, leaving 18 bases between the germline ends. CDR3 region: CSVALLGGRVNTEAFF. The DNA of the CDR3 is TGCAGCGTTGCTTTATTGGGGGGCAGGGTGAACACTGAAGCTTTCTTT.

This clone was seen more than once but under ten times. The chain joins TRBV6-1 to TRBJ1-4; maybe TRBD1 (5 bases). Trimming took off 2 bases at V and 8 bases at J, with 15 bases between the two ends. The CDR3 is made up of 15 amino acids. The germline V gene has CDR1 MNHNS and CDR2 SASEGT. The CDR3, as DNA: TGTGCCAGCAGTGAACGAGGGACGTTAAAAGAAAAACTGTTTTTT. Encoded protein: CASSERGTLKEKLFF.

In regard to this clone: Other DNA sequences from this sample encode an identical CDR3 as well. J is TRBJ2-2 and V is TRBV29-1; tentatively, D is TRBD1 or TRBD2 (5 bases each). Germline V CDR1 and CDR2: SQVTM, ANQGSEA. V was cut by 4 bases and J by 5 bases, with 11 bases left in between. The CDR3 loop spans 13 amino acids. The CDR3 loop reads CSVGGANTGELFF. CDR3 DNA: TGCAGCGTTGGAGGGGCAAATACCGGGGAGCTGTTTTTT.

The chain joins TRBV5-1 to TRBJ2-7; D may be TRBD1 (5 bases). This CDR3 is built from 13 residues. V lost 0 bases, J lost 6 bases, and 10 bases lay in between. CDR1 is SGHRS, CDR2 YFSETQ, per germline. The DNA for the CDR3 is TGCGCCAGCAGCTTGGGCAGGGTGGGCGAGCAGTACTTC. This translates into CASSLGRVGEQYF.

The gene calls are TRBV29-1 and TRBJ1-2; D may be TRBD1 (6 bases). The germline CDR1 and CDR2 sequences are SQVTM and ANQGSEA. Trimming shortened V by 2 bases and J by 1 base, and 17 bases separated the two germline ends. CDR3 length: 16 amino acids. The CDR3 reads CSVEFYGGLHNYGYTF. CDR3 in DNA: TGCAGCGTTGAATTTTACGGGGGGCTACATAACTATGGCTACACCTTC.

This clone appeared a few times. V gene TRBV5-4 combines with J gene TRBJ1-6; D might be TRBD1 (6 bases). This CDR3 is 17 amino acids long. V was trimmed by 5 bases and J by 0 bases, leaving 15 bases between them. CDR1 SGHNT and CDR2 YYREEE come from the germline V gene (reference sequence). The CDR3 here is CASSFRGRSSYNSPLHF. In DNA form, the CDR3 reads TGTGCCAGCAGTTTCAGGGGTCGGAGCTCCTATAATTCACCCCTCCACTTT.

The chain joins TRBV4-3 to TRBJ2-7; D uncertain. This CDR3 has 17 amino acids. Looked up from germline, CDR1 is LGHNA and CDR2 is YSLEER. V lost 0 bases and J lost 2, with 17 bases in between. The CDR3 loop is CASSQDSAASQTYEQYF. Written as DNA, the CDR3 is TGCGCCAGCAGCCAAGATTCGGCAGCTTCTCAGACCTACGAGCAGTACTTC.

The chain combines TRBV29-1 with TRBJ1-2; the match to TRBD1 covers 7 bases. The CDR3 extends over 13 amino acids. Unmatched junction bases numbered 6, after V lost 4 bases and J lost 4 bases. The V gene's germline CDR1 is SQVTM and CDR2 ANQGSEA. The CDR3 protein is CSVGRGSLYGYTF. In DNA, the CDR3 is TGCAGCGTTGGCAGGGGGAGTCTCTATGGCTACACCTTC.

The CDR3 region is CSVSETGRKTEAFF. The CDR3 DNA reads TGCAGCGTTTCCGAGACAGGGAGGAAAACTGAAGCTTTCTTT. The chain has TRBV29-1 and TRBJ1-1, with 7 bases identical to TRBD1. With V trimmed by 5 bases and J by 5 bases, 11 bases remained unmatched. This CDR3 has 14 amino acids. Germline V CDR1 and CDR2: SQVTM, ANQGSEA.

The chain combines TRBV5-1 with TRBJ1-1, with D uncertain. Germline V gene data show CDR1 as SGHRS and CDR2 as YFSETQ. This CDR3 region has 15 residues. Trimming shortened V by 4 bases and J by 4 bases, and 17 bases separated the two germline ends. CDR3 amino acids: CASSPRLDGSTEAFF. CDR3 sequence (DNA): TGCGCCAGCAGCCCGCGATTGGATGGAAGCACTGAAGCTTTCTTT. The full variable domain, its missing parts supplied by reference TRBV5-1 and TRBJ1-1, is KAGVTQTPRYLIKTRGQQVTLSCSPISGHRSVSWYQQTPGQGLQFLFEYFSETQRNKGNFPGRFSGRQFSNSRSEMNVSTLELGDSALYLCASSPRLDGSTEAFFGQGTRLTVV.

V gene TRBV7-2 combines with J gene TRBJ2-5; D is ambiguous. The length of the CDR3 is 12 residues. Looked up from germline, CDR1 is SGHTA and CDR2 is FQGNSA. The V end was cut by 2 bases, the J end by 6 bases, with 7 bases between. The CDR3 here is CASSLLRQTQYF. DNA for the CDR3: TGTGCCAGCAGCTTATTAAGGCAGACCCAGTACTTC.